Each of the 29 T cell receptor beta chains below was sequenced from the same sample in a study of memory CD4+ T cells and cytomegalovirus serostatus. The sort gate was single viable CD3+CD4+CD8-CD45RO+ cells for memory CD4+ T cells. Repertoires were generated with immunoSEQ multiplex PCR, while TCRdb's copy carries only in-frame clones and drops some. The sample shows under 75,000 clones, over 60% of them seen only once. The sequenced material came from memory CD4+ T cells from blood. These receptors were taken from an adult in good health and CMV-seronegative. Some clones in this sample may be carry-over from other donors' samples.

The genes are TRBV19 and TRBJ2-2; tentatively, D is TRBD2 (5 bases). The CDR3 loop spans 15 amino acids. V dropped 6 bases and J dropped 0 bases, with 11 bases sitting between them. CDR1 LNHDA and CDR2 SQIVND come from the germline V gene (reference sequence). CDR3 sequence: CASSDFGTNTGELFF. For the CDR3, the DNA is TGTGCCAGTAGCGACTTCGGGACGAACACCGGGGAGCTGTTTTTT.

In this sample, this clone turned up once. Germline and junction disagree at one end, which may indicate a read error. The J gene is TRBJ2-1, the V gene TRBV5-4; D is ambiguous. This CDR3 region has 15 residues. The germline V gene has CDR1 SGHNT and CDR2 YYREEE (reference sequence). The CDR3 sequence is CASSLERAQADEQFF. CDR3 coding DNA: TGTGCCAGCAGTTTGGAACGGGCCCAGGCGGATGAGCAGTTCTTC.

The rearrangement uses TRBV19 and TRBJ1-5; D is unclear. Trimming took off 3 bases at V and 2 bases at J, with 11 bases between the two ends. This CDR3 region has 15 residues. The germline CDR1 and CDR2 sequences are LNHDA and SQIVND (reference sequence). This chain's CDR3 is CASSISGFGNQPQHF. As DNA, the CDR3 is TGTGCCAGTAGTATTTCGGGGTTCGGCAATCAGCCCCAGCATTTT.

V gene TRBV6-6 combines with J gene TRBJ1-1, with TRBD1 identical over 9 bases. CDR1 is MNHNY, CDR2 SVGAGI, per germline (reference sequence). This CDR3 contains 14 residues. V lost 2 bases, J lost 2 bases, and 0 bases stayed unmatched. The CDR3 region is CASSYTGGNTEAFF. The CDR3 region has the DNA TGTGCCAGCAGTTACACAGGGGGCAACACTGAAGCTTTCTTT.

The chain carries TRBV18 and TRBJ1-1; the D is unclear. The CDR3 sequence is 14 residues long. Trimming took 3 bases from V and 4 from J, leaving 12 bases between them. The V gene's germline CDR1 is KGHSH and CDR2 LQKENI. The CDR3 DNA is TGTGCCAGCTCACCCTCCTATCGGGGCACTGAAGCTTTCTTT. Protein: CASSPSYRGTEAFF. Together with reference TRBV18 and TRBJ1-1, the CDR3 gives the full variable domain: NAGVMQNPRHLVRRRGQEARLRCSPMKGHSHVYWYRQLPEEGLKFMVYLQKENIIDESGMPKERFSAEFPKEGPSILRIQQVVRGDSAAYFCASSPSYRGTEAFFGQGTRLTVV.

This CDR3 is CASSQLDRKGETQYF. The CDR3 bases are TGTGCCAGCTCACAACTCGACAGGAAGGGGGAGACCCAGTACTTC. This chain links TRBV18 with TRBJ2-5, with D maybe TRBD1 (6 bases). CDR1 and CDR2 (germline): KGHSH, LQKENI. This CDR3 comprises 15 residues. Between the trimmed V and J ends, which lost 4 bases and 5 bases, there was a span of 17 bases.

This clone was seen once. The chain has TRBV5-6 and TRBJ1-4; D is unclear. There are 14 residues in the CDR3. V lost 2 bases, J lost 8 bases, and 13 bases lay in between. Germline values: CDR1 SGHDT, CDR2 YYEEEE. CDR3 nucleotides: TGTGCCAGCAGCTTCCGGGGAAACGGGGAAAAACTGTTTTTT. Protein sequence: CASSFRGNGEKLFF.

The chain employs TRBV29-1 and TRBJ1-2; D might be TRBD1 (6 bases). The CDR3 has 15 residues. Looked up from germline, CDR1 is SQVTM and CDR2 is ANQGSEA. Trimming took 4 bases from V and 8 from J, leaving 23 bases between them. CDR3 residues: CSVALPGGGPEGYTF. CDR3 in DNA: TGCAGCGTTGCCCTTCCCGGGGGGGGGCCAGAAGGCTACACCTTC.

In DNA, the CDR3 is TGTGCCAGCAGTTTGGGCGGCTACACAGATACGCAGTATTTT. It yields the protein CASSLGGYTDTQYF. The chain couples TRBV27 to TRBJ2-3, with D unclear. The V and J ends lost 3 bases and 2 bases respectively, with 9 bases between them. The CDR3 is made up of 14 amino acids. Germline V gene data show CDR1 as MNHEY and CDR2 as SMNVEV (reference sequence).

The chain couples TRBV6-5 to TRBJ2-3; no clear D. This CDR3 spans 12 amino acids. V lost 2 bases to trimming and J lost 2 bases, with 2 bases between them. From germline, CDR1 is MNHEY and CDR2 SVGAGI. The CDR3 loop is CASSYDTDTQYF. The CDR3, as DNA: TGTGCCAGCAGTTACGACACAGATACGCAGTATTTT.

The rearrangement joins TRBV2 to TRBJ1-2, with unresolved D. The ends were cut back, 6 bases at V and 1 base at J, with 9 bases in the middle. Per germline, CDR1 SNHLY and CDR2 FYNNEI. The CDR3 is 13 amino acids. CDR3 region: CASRPLNNYGYTF. The DNA for the CDR3 is TGTGCCAGCAGACCGCTAAATAACTATGGCTACACCTTC. The full variable domain, with the rest looked up from reference TRBV2 and TRBJ1-2, is EPEVTQTPSHQVTQMGQEVILRCVPISNHLYFYWYRQILGQKVEFLVSFYNNEISEKSEIFDDQFSVERPDGSNFTLKIRSTKLEDSAMYFCASRPLNNYGYTFGSGTRLTVV.

The chain employs TRBV7-2 and TRBJ2-5, with 7 bases that match TRBD2. The CDR3 contains 14 residues. Trimming removed 1 base from V and 5 bases from J; junction bases left unmatched: 4. The germline V gene has CDR1 SGHTA and CDR2 FQGNSA. CDR3 DNA sequence: TGTGCCAGCAGCTTAGTGGGAGGGAGGGAGACCCAGTACTTC. It specifies CASSLVGGRETQYF.

J is TRBJ1-2 and V is TRBV7-9; D not certain. Trimming left V 5 bases short and J 10 bases short, with 11 bases between. The V gene's germline CDR1 is SEHNR and CDR2 FQNEAQ (reference sequence). The CDR3 is 11 residues long. The CDR3 bases are TGTGCCAGCAGCCCGCTAGAGACCTACACCTTC. Its translation is CASSPLETYTF. Combining the CDR3 with reference TRBV7-9 and TRBJ1-2 gives the whole variable domain DTGVSQNPRHKITKRGQNVTFRCDPISEHNRLYWYRQTLGQGPEFLTYFQNEAQLEKSRLLSDRFSAERPKGSFSTLEIQRTEQGDSAMYLCASSPLETYTFGSGTRLTVV.

In nucleotides, the CDR3 is TGTGCCAGTAGTATGTCCCGCCGCACAGATACGCAGTATTTT. Its protein product is CASSMSRRTDTQYF. V gene TRBV19 combines with J gene TRBJ2-3; D uncertain. Trimming left V 3 bases short and J 1 base short, with 8 bases between. This CDR3 is 14 amino acids long. Germline V gene lookup returns CDR1 LNHDA and CDR2 SQIVND (reference sequence). The whole variable domain, filled in from reference TRBV19 and TRBJ2-3, reads DGGITQSPKYLFRKEGQNVTLSCEQNLNHDAMYWYRQDPGQGLRLIYYSQIVNDFQKGDIAEGYSVSREKKESFPLTVTSAQKNPTAFYLCASSMSRRTDTQYFGPGTRLTVL.

The chain carries TRBV28 and TRBJ1-3; D gene uncertain. V gave up 7 bases and J gave up 0 bases, with 13 bases separating them. The CDR3 consists of 15 residues. Per the germline V gene, CDR1 is MDHEN and CDR2 is SYDVKM. The CDR3 region has the DNA TGTGCCAGCACAGTCGCGCCAGGCTCTGGAAACACCATATATTTT. It is translated as CASTVAPGSGNTIYF. Based on the CDR3 plus reference TRBV28 and TRBJ1-3, the full variable domain is DVKVTQSSRYLVKRTGEKVFLECVQDMDHENMFWYRQDPGLGLRLIYFSYDVKMKEKGDIPEGYSVSREKKERFSLILESASTNQTSMYLCASTVAPGSGNTIYFGEGSWLTVV.

This sequence joins TRBV12-5 and TRBJ2-2; D gene uncertain. This CDR3 is built from 12 residues. The ends were cut back, 6 bases at V and 4 bases at J, with 6 bases in the middle. Germline V gives CDR1 LGHNT, CDR2 FRNRAP. The DNA for the CDR3 is TGTGCTAGTGGACGTACCACCGGGGAGCTGTTTTTT. Protein sequence: CASGRTTGELFF.

This chain joins TRBV10-3 and TRBJ2-6; no reliable D call. Germline CDR1 is ENHRY and CDR2 is SYGVKD. This CDR3 spans 14 amino acids. The V gene lost 4 bases and the J gene lost 1 base, with 5 bases spanning the gap. CDR3: CAISATSGANVLTF. The CDR3 DNA reads TGTGCCATCAGTGCCACGTCTGGGGCCAACGTCCTGACTTTC.

This clone has a single count. The V gene is TRBV29-1, the J gene TRBJ2-7, with D possibly being TRBD2 (6 bases). The CDR3 is made up of 13 amino acids. In germline, CDR1 is SQVTM, CDR2 ANQGSEA. Trimming removed 5 bases at V and 0 bases at J, with 11 bases between. This CDR3 reads CSVRLANSYEQYF. CDR3 nucleotides: TGCAGCGTTCGTCTAGCGAACTCCTACGAGCAGTACTTC.

The V call is TRBV18, the J call TRBJ2-1; 8 bases align to TRBD1. CDR1 and CDR2 (germline): KGHSH, LQKENI. The CDR3 loop spans 16 amino acids. The V gene end was trimmed by 0 bases and the J gene end by 9 bases; junction bases not matched to a gene: 10. The CDR3 sequence: CASSPPSGQGRIEQFF. The CDR3 DNA follows: TGTGCCAGCTCACCACCGTCCGGACAGGGTCGCATTGAGCAGTTCTTC.

This clone has only a few counts. This chain joins TRBV6-6 and TRBJ1-1; D remains ambiguous. Germline V gene sequence: CDR1 MNHNY, CDR2 SVGAGI (reference sequence). The V gene lost 2 bases and the J gene lost 4 bases, with 2 bases spanning the gap. The CDR3 is 11 amino acids. CDR3 DNA sequence: TGTGCCAGCAGTTACGTCACTGAAGCTTTCTTT. Encoded protein: CASSYVTEAFF.

Only one count was recorded for this clone. This rearrangement joins TRBV7-8 to TRBJ2-2, with D unresolved. This CDR3 is built from 13 residues. The germline V and J ends were trimmed by 1 base and 7 bases, with 7 bases remaining between them. The germline V gene has CDR1 SGHVS and CDR2 FQNEAQ. The CDR3 nucleotides are TGTGCCAGCAGCTTAGAAATCAGCGGGGAGCTGTTTTTT. Protein product: CASSLEISGELFF.

This chain joins TRBV7-2 and TRBJ1-5; D possibly corresponds to TRBD1 (6 bases). Germline CDR1 SGHTA, CDR2 FQGNSA. The CDR3 runs 16 residues. Trimming stripped 3 bases from V and 12 bases from J, with 24 bases between. CDR3 sequence: CASSFGEGGAGSVQHF. CDR3 DNA: TGTGCCAGCAGCTTCGGAGAGGGGGGCGCAGGGTCAGTCCAGCATTTT.

The V gene is TRBV30, the J gene TRBJ2-7; TRBD1 or TRBD2 may be the D gene (5 bases each). The germline gives CDR1 GTSNPN, CDR2 SVGIG (reference sequence). V was clipped by 0 bases and J by 5 bases, with 14 bases between them. CDR3 length: 14 residues. The CDR3 is CAWSVRVGDHEQYF. Here the CDR3 DNA reads TGTGCCTGGAGTGTACGAGTGGGGGACCACGAGCAGTACTTC.

The V gene is TRBV4-3, the J gene TRBJ1-2; no reliable D call. Germline lookup yields CDR1 LGHNA and CDR2 YSLEER. Trimming left V 0 bases short and J 2 bases short, with 16 bases between. The CDR3 is 17 residues long. CDR3 protein: CASSQDYWREGNYGYTF. The CDR3 DNA follows: TGCGCCAGCAGCCAAGATTATTGGAGGGAAGGGAACTATGGCTACACCTTC.

A word on this clone: Other DNA sequences of this sample code for an identical CDR3. The V call is TRBV18, the J call TRBJ2-3, with 7 bases fitting TRBD1. Trimming at V came to 2 bases and at J to 1 base, leaving 0 bases not matched to a gene. This CDR3 has 14 residues. Germline-derived CDR1 and CDR2 are KGHSH and LQKENI. CDR3 sequence (DNA): TGTGCCAGCTCACCAACAGGGGGCACAGATACGCAGTATTTT. Its protein is CASSPTGGTDTQYF.

The gene calls are TRBV4-3 and TRBJ2-2; 10 nucleotides match TRBD2. Looked up from germline, CDR1 is LGHNA and CDR2 is YSLEER. The CDR3 covers 18 residues. Unmatched junction bases numbered 5, after V lost 1 base and J lost 0 bases. CDR3 region: CASSQGLAGATNTGELFF. The CDR3 DNA sequence: TGCGCCAGCAGCCAAGGGCTAGCGGGGGCCACGAACACCGGGGAGCTGTTTTTT.

The J gene is TRBJ2-7, the V gene TRBV7-2; 8 bases map to TRBD1. The CDR3 is 15 amino acids. Trimming cost V 5 bases and J 5 bases; bases outside gene matches: 11. The germline CDR1 and CDR2 sequences are SGHTA and FQGNSA. The CDR3 DNA is TGTGCCAGCAGCCTACAGGTCGCAGGGGGCAACGAGCAGTACTTC. Its translation: CASSLQVAGGNEQYF.

The CDR3 is CASSVTSGGGSYEQYF. The CDR3 DNA sequence: TGCGCCAGCAGCGTAACTAGCGGGGGGGGGTCCTACGAGCAGTACTTC. The V call is TRBV5-1, the J call TRBJ2-7, with TRBD2 matching over 13 bases. Germline V gene sequence: CDR1 SGHRS, CDR2 YFSETQ. With V trimmed by 4 bases and J by 1 base, 5 bases remained unmatched. CDR3 length: 16 residues. The full variable domain, with the rest looked up from reference TRBV5-1 and TRBJ2-7, is KAGVTQTPRYLIKTRGQQVTLSCSPISGHRSVSWYQQTPGQGLQFLFEYFSETQRNKGNFPGRFSGRQFSNSRSEMNVSTLELGDSALYLCASSVTSGGGSYEQYFGPGTRLTVT.

The V call is TRBV2, the J call TRBJ2-2, with D maybe TRBD1 (6 bases). V gave up 4 bases and J gave up 7 bases, with 13 bases separating them. CDR3 length: 14 amino acids. Germline CDR1 reads SNHLY; CDR2 reads FYNNEI. The CDR3 nucleotides are TGTGCCAGCAGTGTAGGGCAGGGGTACGGGGAGCTGTTTTTT. It codes for CASSVGQGYGELFF.